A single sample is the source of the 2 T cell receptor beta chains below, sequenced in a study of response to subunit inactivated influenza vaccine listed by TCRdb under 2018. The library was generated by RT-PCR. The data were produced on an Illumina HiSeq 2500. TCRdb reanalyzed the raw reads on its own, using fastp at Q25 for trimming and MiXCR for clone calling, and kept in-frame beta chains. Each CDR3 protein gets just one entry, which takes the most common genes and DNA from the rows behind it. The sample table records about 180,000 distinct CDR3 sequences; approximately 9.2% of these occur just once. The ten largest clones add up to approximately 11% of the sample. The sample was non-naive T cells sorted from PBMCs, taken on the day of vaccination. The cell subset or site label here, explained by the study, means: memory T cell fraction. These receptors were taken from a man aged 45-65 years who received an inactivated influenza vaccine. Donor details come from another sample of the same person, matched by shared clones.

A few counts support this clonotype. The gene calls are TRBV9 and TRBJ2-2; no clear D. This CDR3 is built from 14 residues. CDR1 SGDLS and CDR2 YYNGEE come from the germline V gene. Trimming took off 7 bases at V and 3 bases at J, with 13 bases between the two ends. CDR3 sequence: CASRPGVDTGELFF. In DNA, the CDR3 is TGTGCCAGCCGCCCTGGTGTGGACACCGGGGAGCTGTTTTTT.

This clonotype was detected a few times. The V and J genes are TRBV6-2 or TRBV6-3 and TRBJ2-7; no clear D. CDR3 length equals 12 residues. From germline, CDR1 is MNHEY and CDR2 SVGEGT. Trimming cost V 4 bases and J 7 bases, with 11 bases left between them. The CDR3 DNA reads TGTGCCAGCAGTTTGTGGGCCACTGAGCAGTACTTC. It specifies CASSLWATEQYF.